The rows below give T cell receptor beta chains drawn from one sample of a study of STAT5B mutations in CD4+ large granular lymphocyte leukemia. Only in-frame clones appear in the TCRdb table, and some are missing; sequencing was by immunoSEQ multiplex PCR. The data show about 40,000 clones, with more than 80% seen just once and 3% to 4.5% held by the top ten. Sequencing was carried out using CD4+ T cells from blood buffy coats. These receptors were obtained from a human donor in good health. Both conserved end residues are part of each CDR3. A D gene is named only where the DNA matches it firmly. Some rows mark clone size as missing; the rest say once, few, many or name a class of expanded clone.

size	D	V	J	DNA	CDR3
once	TRBD1	TRBV28	TRBJ1-2	TGTGCCAGCACCCTTCGGGGACAGATCTATGGCTACACCTTC	CASTLRGQIYGYTF
NA	TRBD1	TRBV28	TRBJ2-7	TGTGCCAGCAGTGCCCCCGGGACAGGGAGACACGAGCAGTACTTC	CASSAPGTGRHEQYF
NA	TRBD2	TRBV7-6	TRBJ2-1	TGTGCCAGCAGCTCATGGCGTTCGGCGGGAGAGGTTATCGATGAGCAGTTCTTC	CASSSWRSAGEVIDEQFF
NA	NA	TRBV11-3	TRBJ2-6	TGTGCCAGCAGCTTAGATAGGAGGGGACCGTACTCTGGGGCCAACGTCCTGACTTTC	CASSLDRRGPYSGANVLTF
NA	NA	TRBV19	TRBJ2-2	TGTGCCAGTAGAACTTGGGCGGGGTCGGACACCGGGGAGCTGTTTTTT	CASRTWAGSDTGELFF
NA	NA	TRBV7-8	TRBJ2-1	TGTGCCAGCAGCCAGAGGTCCGGGTACAATGAGCAGTTCTTC	CASSQRSGYNEQFF
NA	NA	TRBV11-3	TRBJ1-3	TGTGCCAGCAGCTTACCCGGGGCTGGAAACACCATATATTTT	CASSLPGAGNTIYF
NA	NA	TRBV29-1	TRBJ1-2	TGCAGCGTTGAACGGAACTATGGCTACACCTTC	CSVERNYGYTF
NA	NA	TRBV7-9	TRBJ2-2	TGTGCCAGCAGCTCACGTAACACCGGGGAGCTGTTTTTT	CASSSRNTGELFF
NA	NA	TRBV10-3	TRBJ1-2	TGTGCCATCAGTGACAGGGACGAGGACTATGGCTACACCTTC	CAISDRDEDYGYTF
once	NA	TRBV27	TRBJ1-1	TGTGCCAGCAGATTTTGGACGGTGAACACTGAAGCTTTCTTT	CASRFWTVNTEAFF
NA	NA	TRBV11-3	TRBJ1-2	TGTGCCAGCAGCTTAGTGGACTATGGCTACACCTTC	CASSLVDYGYTF
NA	TRBD1	TRBV29-1	TRBJ2-5	TGCAGCGTTCGGGACAGGGGAAAAGAGACCCAGTACTTC	CSVRDRGKETQYF
few	NA	TRBV7-9	TRBJ2-7	TGTGCCAGCAGCCCGGGACATCTCTACGAGCAGTACTTC	CASSPGHLYEQYF
NA	NA	TRBV11-2	TRBJ2-1	TGTGCCAGCAGGCAAAGCCTGTTCAACGAGCAGTTCTTC	CASRQSLFNEQFF
NA	NA	TRBV19	TRBJ1-2	TGTGCCAGTAGTATCCGAGAATACGGCCGAGGGTTTGGCTACACCTTC	CASSIREYGRGFGYTF
NA	NA	TRBV29-1	TRBJ2-7	TGCAGCGTCGAAAAGAGCCCCGTCGAGCAGTACTTC	CSVEKSPVEQYF
NA	NA	TRBV30	TRBJ1-2	TGTGCCTGGAGTCCTTCAACAGGCGGCTACACCTTC	CAWSPSTGGYTF
NA	TRBD2	TRBV7-3	TRBJ2-2	TGTGCCAGCAGTGGGTATCGGGGACTAGCGATTCCCGGGGAGCTGTTTTTT	CASSGYRGLAIPGELFF